This is a list of T cell receptor beta chains from one sample in a study of cytomegalovirus exposure and HLA in healthy donors. TCRdb's table, derived via immunoSEQ multiplex PCR, lists solely in-frame clones and lacks some. The data hold 200,000 to 250,000 clones, with about 72% observed a single time. The specimen sequenced was PBMCs. The receptors shown here come from a male donor in good health and CMV-seronegative. Both conserved end residues are part of each CDR3. A D gene is named only where the DNA matches it firmly. Where a row states a size, it is once, few, many or the class of an expanded clone; other rows omit it.

d_call clone_size j_call v_call cdr3_nt cdr3_aa
- - TRBJ2-2 TRBV7-9 TGTGCCAGCAGCCTACCCATGACCGGGGAAGCCGGGGAGCTGTTTTTT CASSLPMTGEAGELFF
TRBD1 - TRBJ2-2 TRBV5-8 TGTGCCAGCACCCCTCCTTTGACAGGGGAGGCCGGGGAGCTGTTTTTT CASTPPLTGEAGELFF
TRBD2 - TRBJ2-5 TRBV6-1 TGTGCCAGCTGGGAGGGACCCATGGGGCAAGAGACCCAGTACTTC CASWEGPMGQETQYF
TRBD1 - TRBJ1-4 TRBV28 TGTGCCAGCAGTTTATATGGGACAGGGAATGAAAAACTGTTTTTT CASSLYGTGNEKLFF
- - TRBJ2-1 TRBV29-1 TGCAGCGCCACCAGGGGTGGGTACAATGAGCAGTTCTTC CSATRGGYNEQFF
TRBD2 - TRBJ2-2 TRBV7-8 TGTGCCAGCAGCTTATGGGATAGCGGGAGGTCGAACACCGGGGAGCTGTTTTTT CASSLWDSGRSNTGELFF
TRBD1 - TRBJ1-1 TRBV9 TGTGCCAGCAGCGTCGGGACAGGGGTTTGGGACACTGAAGCTTTCTTT CASSVGTGVWDTEAFF
TRBD1 - TRBJ2-7 TRBV5-6 TGTGCCAGCAGCAGAAACAGGGGGCTGGGAGAGCAGTACTTC CASSRNRGLGEQYF
TRBD1 - TRBJ2-3 TRBV2 TGTGCCCGCCGGGACAGGGTCACAGATACGCAGTATTTT CARRDRVTDTQYF
- - TRBJ2-1 TRBV30 TGTGCCTGGAAGCGGGCCGAGCAGTTCTTC CAWKRAEQFF
TRBD1 - TRBJ2-7 TRBV2 TGTGCCAGCAGAGCGGACAGGAGAGCCAGCTACGAGCAGTACTTC CASRADRRASYEQYF
TRBD2 - TRBJ2-3 TRBV7-3 TGTGCCAGCAGCTTACGGGGAGGTAGCGGGAGATGGGGAAGCACAGATACGCAGTATTTT CASSLRGGSGRWGSTDTQYF
TRBD2 - TRBJ2-3 TRBV7-8 TGTGCCAGCAGCTTAGCGAGGGCTAGCGGATTCACAGATACGCAGTATTTT CASSLARASGFTDTQYF
- - TRBJ2-1 TRBV7-9 TGTGCCAGCAGGGGAACTAGCTCCTACAATGAGCAGTTCTTC CASRGTSSYNEQFF
- - TRBJ2-3 TRBV7-8 TGTGCCAGCAGCTTAGAATGGGGAGTGGATACGCAGTATTTT CASSLEWGVDTQYF
- few TRBJ1-1 TRBV4-1 TGCGCCAGCAGCCATCCCCTCGTGAGGGAAGCGCAAGCTTTCTTT CASSHPLVREAQAFF
TRBD2 - TRBJ2-5 TRBV7-6 TGTGCCAGCAGCTTAGGGGAAGCGGGAGGGCCGGAGCAGTACTTC CASSLGEAGGPEQYF
TRBD2 - TRBJ2-1 TRBV4-2 TGTGCCAGCAGCCAAGGGAGGTCCGGACAGCACCTAGCGGGTTATGAGCAGTTCTTC CASSQGRSGQHLAGYEQFF
TRBD2 - TRBJ2-1 TRBV5-1 TGCGCCAGCGGGCGGGAGGGGTACAATGAGCAGTTCTTC CASGREGYNEQFF
TRBD1 - TRBJ1-1 TRBV19 TGTGCCAGTAGTAGGGGACAGGGGATGACTGAAGCTTTCTTT CASSRGQGMTEAFF
TRBD2 - TRBJ2-3 TRBV7-6 TGTGCCAGCAGCTTAGTTGGGACTACCCCCACAGATACGCAGTATTTT CASSLVGTTPTDTQYF
- once TRBJ2-2 TRBV5-1 TGCGCCAGCAACAGGGCGAACACCGGGGAGCTGTTTTTT CASNRANTGELFF
- - TRBJ1-1 TRBV5-6 TGTGCCAGCAGCTTGAAACTTTTGAACACTGAAGCTTTCTTT CASSLKLLNTEAFF
- few TRBJ2-7 TRBV30 TGTGCCTGGAGTGTACGGGTGGGAGTATCCTCCTACGAGCAGTACTTC CAWSVRVGVSSYEQYF
- - TRBJ2-5 TRBV27 TGTGCCAGCAGTTTACTCCCGCAAGAGACCCAGTACTTC CASSLLPQETQYF
TRBD2 - TRBJ2-1 TRBV18 TGTGCCAGCTCACCACAACTAGCGGTTACCTACAATGAGCAGTTCTTC CASSPQLAVTYNEQFF
- - TRBJ2-6 TRBV5-4 TGTGCCAGCAGCTTGGAACAGGGAACTGGGGCCAACGTCCTGACTTTC CASSLEQGTGANVLTF
- - TRBJ1-1 TRBV2 TGTGCCAGCAGCGGACATTGGAACACTGAAGCTTTCTTT CASSGHWNTEAFF
- - TRBJ2-1 TRBV7-9 TGTGCCAGCAGCTTAGCTCTGTCGGTCAATGAGCAGTTCTTC CASSLALSVNEQFF
- - TRBJ1-2 TRBV9 TGTGCCAGCTGGCGGGAGGGGAATGAAGGCTACACCTTC CASWREGNEGYTF
- - TRBJ2-7 TRBV7-9 TGTGCCAGCAGCTCAACAGTAAATTCCTACGAGCAGTACTTC CASSSTVNSYEQYF
TRBD1 - TRBJ1-5 TRBV6-5 TGTGCCAGCAGACAGGGGCATCAGCCCCAGCATTTT CASRQGHQPQHF
- - TRBJ1-4 TRBV29-1 TGCAGCGTCGCCCGCGGGGCAACTAATGAAAAACTGTTTTTT CSVARGATNEKLFF
- - TRBJ2-2 TRBV5-1 TGCGCCAGCAGCTCCCAAAGCGGCCCGAACACCGGGGAGCTGTTTTTT CASSSQSGPNTGELFF
- - TRBJ1-3 TRBV4-2 TGTGCCAGCAGCCAAGCCCGGGCAGGGGTGGGAAACACCATATATTTT CASSQARAGVGNTIYF
- few TRBJ1-2 TRBV6-6 TGTGCCAGCAGTTACGGGACTGATTATGGCTACACCTTC CASSYGTDYGYTF
- - TRBJ2-5 TRBV5-1 TGCGCCAGCCGGCGGGTGGGCAGAGAAGAGACCCAGTACTTC CASRRVGREETQYF
TRBD2 once TRBJ2-7 TRBV19 TGTGCCAGTAGTATAGCCGGCGGGAGTCTCTACGAGCAGTACTTC CASSIAGGSLYEQYF
TRBD1 - TRBJ2-1 TRBV11-2 TGTGCCAGCAGCCCCCGGGACAGGGTCTACAATGAGCAGTTCTTC CASSPRDRVYNEQFF
- - TRBJ1-1 TRBV7-9 TGTGCCAGCAGCTCCTCCGGAGGCACCAACATGAACACTGAAGCTTTCTTT CASSSSGGTNMNTEAFF
- - TRBJ1-5 TRBV7-2 TGTGCCAGCAGCTTAGTAGGTTCGGGACAGCCCCAGCATTTT CASSLVGSGQPQHF
- - TRBJ2-5 TRBV7-2 TGTGCCAGCAGCTTAGATTGGCGGGACTGGGAGACCCAGTACTTC CASSLDWRDWETQYF
- few TRBJ2-1 TRBV2 TGTGCCAGCAGTGTCGGCAATGAGCAGTTCTTC CASSVGNEQFF